This TCR beta chain derives from a study of OX40 agonist ivuxolimab in advanced cancers. As for the study in general: Mean age about 60 years, range about 20 to 79; just over 80% male.

Profiling relied on immunoSEQ multiplex PCR, and the TCRdb table lists in-frame clones only, not all of them. The repertoire holds about 58,000 clones, with less than 90% as singletons. The investigators sampled blood at baseline, at cycle 4 day 1, and at cycle 7 day 1. Notes on this clone: No antigen is known for it.

The CDR3 runs to 13 residues. Trimming pared 10 bases from V and 3 bases from J, leaving 15 bases between. The germline V gene encodes CDR1 MDHEN and CDR2 SYDVKM. Whole-study findings and limits: Certain nonresponders likewise exhibited a low normalized T-cell clonal expansion.

The source of this sequence is an adult with an advanced solid tumor such as melanoma, head and neck, liver or kidney cancer. This specimen consisted of CD4+ or CD8+ T cells sorted from blood, obtained in a trial of the OX40 agonist ivuxolimab. V is TRBV28 and J is TRBJ1-2, with D perhaps matching TRBD1 (5 bases). The chain's CDR3 is CATKGGTDYGYTF. For the CDR3, the DNA is TGTGCCACCAAGGGTGGGACGGACTATGGCTACACCTTC.